This entry lists 25 T cell receptor beta chains sequenced from one sample in a study of blood T cell repertoires in COVID-19. Assay used: immunoSEQ multiplex PCR; TCRdb lists only in-frame clones, some missing. The repertoire holds hundreds of thousands of clones, with 70% to 90% as singletons. Sequenced: peripheral blood. The receptors stem from a man aged 40-55 years with acute or convalescent COVID-19.

In regard to this clone: One junction end does not reproduce the germline sequence, and a read error may be involved. This sequence joins TRBV14 and TRBJ2-3, with a tentative D call TRBD2 (8 bases). There are 17 residues in the CDR3. Per germline, CDR1 SGHDN and CDR2 FVKESK. This CDR3 is CASRRGGTARITDMQYF. The CDR3 DNA reads TGTGCCAGCAGGCGCGGGGGGACAGCTAGAATCACAGATATGCAGTATTTT.

V usage is TRBV27 and J usage is TRBJ2-5; D is perhaps TRBD2 (7 bases). The CDR3 covers 14 residues. V shed 8 bases and J shed 5 bases, with 18 bases lying between them. Per germline, CDR1 MNHEY and CDR2 SMNVEV (reference sequence). The CDR3 bases are TGTGCCAGCGCCTCCGGGGGGCGCTTGGAGACCCAGTACTTC. Translated: CASASGGRLETQYF.

This chain connects TRBV18 to TRBJ2-7; TRBD1 agrees at 9 bases. Germline CDR1 reads KGHSH; CDR2 reads LQKENI. J was trimmed by 1 base and V by 3 bases; bases with no gene match: 7. The CDR3 totals 16 residues. The CDR3 nucleotides read TGTGCCAGCTCACCCCTGGACAGGGGACATTCCTACGAGCAGTACTTC. Its protein product is CASSPLDRGHSYEQYF. The full variable domain, in which reference TRBV18 and TRBJ2-7 provide the parts outside the CDR3, is NAGVMQNPRHLVRRRGQEARLRCSPMKGHSHVYWYRQLPEEGLKFMVYLQKENIIDESGMPKERFSAEFPKEGPSILRIQQVVRGDSAAYFCASSPLDRGHSYEQYFGPGTRLTVT.

This chain connects TRBV6-5 to TRBJ2-2; maybe TRBD1 (7 bases). Deletions cut 2 bases from V and 5 bases from J, with 12 bases between. CDR1 and CDR2 from the germline V gene are MNHEY and SVGAGI. CDR3 length equals 15 residues. CDR3 sequence reads: CASSYETGRTGELFF. The CDR3 region has the DNA TGTGCCAGCAGTTACGAGACAGGGAGGACCGGGGAGCTGTTTTTT.

This chain connects TRBV29-1 to TRBJ2-3; 9 bases map to TRBD2. Germline assignment: CDR1 SQVTM and CDR2 ANQGSEA. There are 16 residues in the CDR3. The V and J ends lost 4 bases and 6 bases, in that order; junction bases with no gene match: 14. The DNA of the CDR3 is TGCAGCGTTGGTGGGGAAGGGACTAGCTATTTGGATACGCAGTATTTT. This codes for CSVGGEGTSYLDTQYF.

The chain uses TRBV19 and TRBJ1-1; TRBD1 agrees at 7 bases. This CDR3 region has 14 residues. Looked up from germline, CDR1 is LNHDA and CDR2 is SQIVND (reference sequence). V dropped 5 bases and J dropped 8; count of bases not matched to a gene: 11. The CDR3 DNA reads as TGTGCCAGTAGTCTGGGGACAGCTTATAGAGAAGCTTTCTTT. Encoded protein: CASSLGTAYREAFF.

The gene calls are TRBV3-1 (or the pseudogene TRBV3-2) and TRBJ2-2; 14 bases are a match to TRBD2. The CDR3 length is 17 residues. J lost 8 bases, V lost 6 bases, and 11 bases had no gene match. Germline V gives CDR1 LGHDT, CDR2 YNNKEL (reference sequence). This CDR3 is CASSQGLAGVFEGELFF. The CDR3 DNA is TGTGCCAGCAGTCAGGGACTAGCGGGAGTCTTTGAGGGGGAGCTGTTTTTT.

This chain links TRBV27 with TRBJ2-5; 7 bases map to TRBD2. Unmatched junction bases numbered 17, after V lost 5 bases and J lost 2 bases. The CDR3 extends over 18 amino acids. CDR1 MNHEY and CDR2 SMNVEV come from the germline V gene (reference sequence). CDR3 coding DNA: TGTGCCAGCAGTCGTAATCTAAAGCGGGGTGGGTCACAAGAGACCCAGTACTTC. Its protein product is CASSRNLKRGGSQETQYF.

This clone has a single count. This chain links TRBV28 with TRBJ2-5; 8 bases are a match to TRBD2. The CDR3 sequence is 15 residues long. CDR1 MDHEN and CDR2 SYDVKM come from the germline V gene. Trimming at V came to 7 bases and at J to 0 bases, leaving 7 bases not matched to a gene. CDR3 protein: CASKPRGGNQETQYF. The CDR3 nucleotides read TGTGCCAGCAAACCTCGGGGGGGTAACCAAGAGACCCAGTACTTC.

The V gene is TRBV5-1, the J gene TRBJ2-1, with a tentative D call TRBD1 (6 bases). The V gene lost 0 bases and the J gene lost 4 bases, with 8 bases spanning the gap. The germline V gene encodes CDR1 SGHRS and CDR2 YFSETQ. This CDR3 has 14 amino acids. CDR3 in amino acids: CASSLGQEYNEQFF. In nucleotides, the CDR3 is TGCGCCAGCAGCTTGGGACAGGAGTACAATGAGCAGTTCTTC.

The V call is TRBV4-1, the J call TRBJ2-1; D is undetermined. V was cut by 0 bases and J by 4 bases, with 4 bases left in between. CDR3 length: 13 residues. CDR1 is MGHRA and CDR2 is YSYEKL in the germline V gene. CDR3 nucleotides: TGCGCCAGCAGCCAAGATCCTTACAATGAGCAGTTCTTC. This translates into CASSQDPYNEQFF.

This sequence joins TRBV5-1 and TRBJ2-3, with 8 bases fitting TRBD1. Germline lookup yields CDR1 SGHRS and CDR2 YFSETQ. The ends lost 0 bases at V and 1 base at J; junction bases unmatched: 4. The CDR3 consists of 16 residues. CDR3 DNA: TGCGCCAGCAGCTTGGGCGGGACAGGAGGCACAGATACGCAGTATTTT. Amino acids: CASSLGGTGGTDTQYF. The entire variable domain, with the rest obtained from reference TRBV5-1 and TRBJ2-3, is as follows: KAGVTQTPRYLIKTRGQQVTLSCSPISGHRSVSWYQQTPGQGLQFLFEYFSETQRNKGNFPGRFSGRQFSNSRSEMNVSTLELGDSALYLCASSLGGTGGTDTQYFGPGTRLTVL.

This rearrangement joins TRBV9 to TRBJ2-4; a possible D gene is TRBD2 (6 bases). Germline V lookup: CDR1 SGDLS, CDR2 YYNGEE. CDR3 length: 17 amino acids. Trimming pared 5 bases from V and 7 bases from J, leaving 25 bases between. The CDR3 is CASRDLGIGTPPNIQYF. The CDR3 DNA reads TGTGCCAGCAGAGACCTAGGAATAGGGACTCCACCCAACATTCAGTACTTC.

This clone was seen once. J is TRBJ2-7 and V is TRBV5-8; 9 bases agree with TRBD2. V lost 1 base to trimming and J lost 2 bases; unmatched junction nucleotides: 4. CDR1 is SGHTS, CDR2 YDEGEE, per germline. CDR3 length equals 15 residues. As DNA, the CDR3 is TGTGCCAGCAGCTTGAATAGCGGGAGAGCCTACGAGCAGTACTTC. Translating gives CASSLNSGRAYEQYF.

This clone was seen just once. The chain carries TRBV30 and TRBJ1-1; TRBD1 matches at 9 bases. Germline V gene lookup returns CDR1 GTSNPN and CDR2 SVGIG (reference sequence). This CDR3 region has 14 residues. The V and J ends lost 1 base and 7 bases, in that order; junction bases with no gene match: 7. The CDR3 is CAWSAWDRVNEAFF. The CDR3 DNA reads as TGTGCCTGGAGTGCCTGGGACAGGGTGAATGAAGCTTTCTTT.

This chain connects TRBV5-1 to TRBJ2-1; TRBD2 aligns across 10 bases. J lost 0 bases, V lost 3 bases, and 12 bases had no gene match. Germline values: CDR1 SGHRS, CDR2 YFSETQ. This CDR3 is 19 amino acids long. CDR3 nucleotide sequence: TGCGCCAGCAGCTCCTGGACTAGCGGTTTTAGTAACTCCTACAATGAGCAGTTCTTC. Amino acids: CASSSWTSGFSNSYNEQFF.

The gene calls are TRBV25-1 and TRBJ1-6; D ambiguous. Germline V gene lookup returns CDR1 MGHDK and CDR2 SYGVNS. V was shortened by 2 bases and J by 14 bases, with 10 bases between the two germline ends. This CDR3 comprises 12 residues. CDR3 loop: CASSEDRGSLHF. DNA of the CDR3: TGTGCCAGCAGTGAAGACCGCGGATCCCTCCACTTT.

The V gene is TRBV2, the J gene TRBJ2-7, with D possibly TRBD2 on 5 matching bases. Trimming stripped 1 base from V and 3 bases from J, with 16 bases between. The CDR3 totals 16 residues. Looked up from germline, CDR1 is SNHLY and CDR2 is FYNNEI. CDR3 loop: CASSEGRGSPVYEQYF. DNA for the CDR3: TGTGCCAGCAGTGAAGGTCGGGGTTCCCCTGTCTACGAGCAGTACTTC.

This chain uses TRBV6-2 or TRBV6-3 with TRBJ2-7, with 7 bases that match TRBD2. Per germline, CDR1 MNHEY and CDR2 SVGEGT. The CDR3 extends over 15 amino acids. Trimming took 4 bases from V and 3 from J; bases not matched to a gene: 9. The CDR3 DNA reads as TGTGCCAGCAGTTTTGGGCTAGCGGTTTACTACGAGCAGTACTTC. It yields the protein CASSFGLAVYYEQYF.

The chain carries TRBV30 and TRBJ1-4, with D possibly matching TRBD1 (6 bases). This CDR3 has 14 amino acids. V was shortened by 3 bases and J by 5 bases, with 13 bases between the two germline ends. CDR1 is GTSNPN, CDR2 SVGIG, per germline (reference sequence). The CDR3 spells CAWRGGAGNEKLFF. As DNA, the CDR3 is TGTGCCTGGAGGGGGGGGGCCGGGAATGAAAAACTGTTTTTT.

The chain's CDR3 is CASSFQGPIDNEQFF. CDR3 nucleotide sequence: TGTGCCAGCAGTTTCCAGGGGCCCATAGACAATGAGCAGTTCTTC. The chain employs TRBV27 and TRBJ2-1; D may be TRBD1 (6 bases). This CDR3 comprises 15 residues. Per the germline V gene, CDR1 is MNHEY and CDR2 is SMNVEV (reference sequence). Trimming pared 3 bases from V and 5 bases from J, leaving 14 bases between.

A few counts support this clone. This chain uses TRBV4-1 with TRBJ1-6; no firm D call. CDR1 and CDR2 (germline): MGHRA, YSYEKL. V lost 1 base to trimming and J lost 10 bases, with 14 bases between them. CDR3 length: 15 residues. The CDR3: CASSQVAGVGSPLHF. CDR3 coding DNA: TGCGCCAGCAGCCAAGTGGCCGGGGTTGGGTCACCCCTCCACTTT.

V is TRBV3-1 (or the pseudogene TRBV3-2) and J is TRBJ2-3; the match to TRBD2 covers 10 bases. CDR3 size: 13 residues. Germline CDR1 reads LGHDT; CDR2 reads YNNKEL (reference sequence). V lost 8 bases, J lost 6 bases, and 5 bases stayed unmatched. CDR3 residues: CASWTSGGDTQYF. The CDR3 DNA reads as TGTGCCAGCTGGACTAGCGGAGGGGATACGCAGTATTTT.

The chain joins TRBV7-7 to TRBJ2-7, with D perhaps TRBD1 (5 bases). This CDR3 is 17 amino acids long. Trimming removed 4 bases at V and 2 bases at J, with 21 bases between. The V gene's germline CDR1 is SSHAT and CDR2 FNYEAQ (reference sequence). The CDR3 DNA reads as TGTGCCAGCAGCTACCCCTTTTTGGGGCCTCCGACCTACGAGCAGTACTTC. Translated, it gives CASSYPFLGPPTYEQYF.

This clone was seen once. The chain uses TRBV5-1 and TRBJ2-2, with D possibly matching TRBD2 (6 bases). The CDR3 extends over 15 amino acids. Germline V lookup: CDR1 SGHRS, CDR2 YFSETQ. The V end was cut by 5 bases, the J end by 0 bases, with 11 bases between. Here the CDR3 DNA reads TGCGCCAGCAGACCCGGGGGAGCGAACACCGGGGAGCTGTTTTTT. It is translated as CASRPGGANTGELFF.